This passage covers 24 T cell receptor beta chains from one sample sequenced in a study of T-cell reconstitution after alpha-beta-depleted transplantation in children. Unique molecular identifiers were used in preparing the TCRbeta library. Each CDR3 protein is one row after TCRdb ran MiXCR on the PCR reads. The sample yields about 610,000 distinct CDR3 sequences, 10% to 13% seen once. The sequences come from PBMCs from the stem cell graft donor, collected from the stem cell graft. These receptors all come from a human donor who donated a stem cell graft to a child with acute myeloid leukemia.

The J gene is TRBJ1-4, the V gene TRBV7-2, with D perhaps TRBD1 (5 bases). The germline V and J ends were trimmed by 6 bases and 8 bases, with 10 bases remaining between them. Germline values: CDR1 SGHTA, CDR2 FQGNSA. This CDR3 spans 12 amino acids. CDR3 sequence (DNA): TGTGCCAGCAGTCCGGACACCGAAAAACTGTTTTTT. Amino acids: CASSPDTEKLFF. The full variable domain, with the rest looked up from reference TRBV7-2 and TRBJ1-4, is GAGVSQSPSNKVTEKGKDVELRCDPISGHTALYWYRQSLGQGLEFLIYFQGNSAPDKSGLPSDRFSAERTGGSVSTLTIQRTQQEDSAVYLCASSPDTEKLFFGSGTQLSVL.

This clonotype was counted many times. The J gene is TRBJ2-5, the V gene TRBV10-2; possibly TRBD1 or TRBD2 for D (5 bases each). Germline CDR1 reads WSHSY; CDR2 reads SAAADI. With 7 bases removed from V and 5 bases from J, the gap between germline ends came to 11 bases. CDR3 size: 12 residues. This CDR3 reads CASTEGYETQYF. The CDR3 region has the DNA TGCGCCAGCACCGAGGGGTACGAGACCCAGTACTTC.

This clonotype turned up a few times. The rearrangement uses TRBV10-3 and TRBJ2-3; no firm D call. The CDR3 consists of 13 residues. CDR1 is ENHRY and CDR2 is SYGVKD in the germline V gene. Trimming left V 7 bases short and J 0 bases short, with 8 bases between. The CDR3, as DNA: TGTGCCATCAAGGATTCTAGCACAGATACGCAGTATTTT. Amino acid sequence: CAIKDSSTDTQYF.

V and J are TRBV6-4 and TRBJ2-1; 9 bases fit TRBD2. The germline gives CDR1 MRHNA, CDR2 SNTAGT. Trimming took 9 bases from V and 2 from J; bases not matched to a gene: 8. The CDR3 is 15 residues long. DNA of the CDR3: TGTGCCAGTAGCGGGAGTCATACCACCTACAATGAGCAGTTCTTC. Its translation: CASSGSHTTYNEQFF.

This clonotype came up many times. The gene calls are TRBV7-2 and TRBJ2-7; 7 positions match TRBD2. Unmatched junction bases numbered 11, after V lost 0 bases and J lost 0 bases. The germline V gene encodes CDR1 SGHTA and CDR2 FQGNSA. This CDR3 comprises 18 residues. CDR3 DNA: TGTGCCAGCAGCTTAGCGGAGGTGACGGGAGGAACCTCCTACGAGCAGTACTTC. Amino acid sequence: CASSLAEVTGGTSYEQYF.

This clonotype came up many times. The CDR3 DNA reads TGCAGCGTTGACGGACAGAGACAAGAGACCCAGTACTTC. Its translation is CSVDGQRQETQYF. This rearrangement joins TRBV29-1 to TRBJ2-5; maybe TRBD1 (6 bases). CDR3 size: 13 residues. Germline assignment: CDR1 SQVTM and CDR2 ANQGSEA. V lost 3 bases and J 2 bases, leaving 10 bases between the germline ends.

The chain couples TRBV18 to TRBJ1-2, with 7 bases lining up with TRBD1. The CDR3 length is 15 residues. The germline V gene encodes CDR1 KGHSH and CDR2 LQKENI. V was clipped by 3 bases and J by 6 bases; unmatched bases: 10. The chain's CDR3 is CASSPRQGGEDGYTF. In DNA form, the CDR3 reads TGTGCCAGCTCACCCCGGCAGGGGGGAGAAGATGGCTACACCTTC.

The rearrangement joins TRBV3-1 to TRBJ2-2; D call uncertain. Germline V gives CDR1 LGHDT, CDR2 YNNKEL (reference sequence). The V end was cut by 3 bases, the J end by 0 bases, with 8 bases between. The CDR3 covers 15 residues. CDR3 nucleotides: TGTGCCAGCAGCCAGACGTCCGCGAACACCGGGGAGCTGTTTTTT. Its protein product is CASSQTSANTGELFF.

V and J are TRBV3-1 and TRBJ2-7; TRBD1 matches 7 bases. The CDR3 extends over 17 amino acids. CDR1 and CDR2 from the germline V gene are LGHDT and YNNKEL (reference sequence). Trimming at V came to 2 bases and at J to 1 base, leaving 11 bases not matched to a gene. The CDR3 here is CASSQLRTGPRSYEQYF. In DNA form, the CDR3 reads TGTGCCAGCAGCCAACTACGGACAGGTCCCCGATCCTACGAGCAGTACTTC.

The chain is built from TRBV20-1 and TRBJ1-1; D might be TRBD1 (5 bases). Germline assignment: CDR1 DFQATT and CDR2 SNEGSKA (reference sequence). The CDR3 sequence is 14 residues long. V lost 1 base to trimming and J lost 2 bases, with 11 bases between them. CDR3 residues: CSARGETVNTEAFF. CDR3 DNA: TGCAGTGCTAGAGGGGAGACAGTTAACACTGAAGCTTTCTTT.

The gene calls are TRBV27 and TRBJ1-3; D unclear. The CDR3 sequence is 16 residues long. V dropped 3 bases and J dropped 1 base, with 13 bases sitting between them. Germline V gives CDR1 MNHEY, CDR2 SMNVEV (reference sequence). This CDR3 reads CASSFRTGRSGNTIYF. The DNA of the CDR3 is TGTGCCAGCAGTTTTAGGACCGGGAGATCTGGAAACACCATATATTTT.

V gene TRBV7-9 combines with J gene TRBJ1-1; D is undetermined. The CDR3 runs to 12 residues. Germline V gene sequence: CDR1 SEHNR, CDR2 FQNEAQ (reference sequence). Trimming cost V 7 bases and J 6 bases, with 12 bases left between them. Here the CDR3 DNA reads TGTGCCAGCATTCCAAAGGGCGCTGAAGCTTTCTTT. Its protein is CASIPKGAEAFF. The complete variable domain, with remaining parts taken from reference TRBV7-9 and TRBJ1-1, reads DTGVSQNPRHKITKRGQNVTFRCDPISEHNRLYWYRQTLGQGPEFLTYFQNEAQLEKSRLLSDRFSAERPKGSFSTLEIQRTEQGDSAMYLCASIPKGAEAFFGQGTRLTVV.

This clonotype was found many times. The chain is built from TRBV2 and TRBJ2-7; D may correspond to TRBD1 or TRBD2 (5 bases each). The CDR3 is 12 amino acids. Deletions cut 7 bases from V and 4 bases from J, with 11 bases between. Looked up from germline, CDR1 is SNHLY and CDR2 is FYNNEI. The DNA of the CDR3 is TGTGCCAGCACTAGGGGAGAGTACGAGCAGTACTTC. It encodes CASTRGEYEQYF.

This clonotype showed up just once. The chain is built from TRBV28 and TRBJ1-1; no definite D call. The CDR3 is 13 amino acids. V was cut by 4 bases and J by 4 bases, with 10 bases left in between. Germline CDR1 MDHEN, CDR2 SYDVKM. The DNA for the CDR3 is TGTGCCAGCAGTTCTCCGGCTGGCACTGAAGCTTTCTTT. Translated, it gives CASSSPAGTEAFF.

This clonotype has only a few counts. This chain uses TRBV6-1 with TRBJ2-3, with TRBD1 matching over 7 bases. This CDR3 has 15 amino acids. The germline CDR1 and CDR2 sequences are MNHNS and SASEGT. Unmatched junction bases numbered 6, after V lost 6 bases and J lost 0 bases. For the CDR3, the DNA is TGTGCCAGCAGGACAGGGCCGGGGAGCACAGATACGCAGTATTTT. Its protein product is CASRTGPGSTDTQYF.

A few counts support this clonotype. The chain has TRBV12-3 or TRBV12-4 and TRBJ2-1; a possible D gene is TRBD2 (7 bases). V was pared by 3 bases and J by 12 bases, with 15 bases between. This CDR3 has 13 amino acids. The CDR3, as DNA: TGTGCCAGCAGTTTGGGAGGGGGGACTGTGCAGTTCTTC. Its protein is CASSLGGGTVQFF.

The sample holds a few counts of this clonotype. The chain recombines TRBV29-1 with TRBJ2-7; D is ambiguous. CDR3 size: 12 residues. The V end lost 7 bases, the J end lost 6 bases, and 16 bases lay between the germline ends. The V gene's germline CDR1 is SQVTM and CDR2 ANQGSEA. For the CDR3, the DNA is TGCAGCGGGGCTTCTCAAGTGGGCGAGCAGTACTTC. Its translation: CSGASQVGEQYF.

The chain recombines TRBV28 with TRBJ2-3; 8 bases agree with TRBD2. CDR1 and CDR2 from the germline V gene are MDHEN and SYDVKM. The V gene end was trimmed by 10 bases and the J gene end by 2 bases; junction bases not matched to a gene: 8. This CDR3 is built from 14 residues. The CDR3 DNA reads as TGTGCCACCCTGTCAGCGGGAGTCACAGATACGCAGTATTTT. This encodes CATLSAGVTDTQYF.

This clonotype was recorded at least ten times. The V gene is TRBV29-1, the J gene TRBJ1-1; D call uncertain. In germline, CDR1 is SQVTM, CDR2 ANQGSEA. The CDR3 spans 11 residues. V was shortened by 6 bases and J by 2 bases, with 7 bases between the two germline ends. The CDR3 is CSVEYNTEAFF. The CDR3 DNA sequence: TGCAGCGTGGAATATAACACTGAAGCTTTCTTT.

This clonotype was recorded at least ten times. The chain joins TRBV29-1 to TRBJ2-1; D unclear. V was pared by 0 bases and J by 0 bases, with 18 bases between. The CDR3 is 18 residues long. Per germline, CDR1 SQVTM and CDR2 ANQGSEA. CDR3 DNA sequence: TGCAGCGTTGAAGATACTTGGAGCCCCAAGAGCTCCTACAATGAGCAGTTCTTC. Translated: CSVEDTWSPKSSYNEQFF.

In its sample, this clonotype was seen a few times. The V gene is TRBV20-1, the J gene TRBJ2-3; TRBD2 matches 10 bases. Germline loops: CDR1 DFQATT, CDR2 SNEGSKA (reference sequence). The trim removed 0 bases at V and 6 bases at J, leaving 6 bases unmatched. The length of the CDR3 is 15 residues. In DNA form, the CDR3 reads TGCAGTGCTAGAGACCCTAGCGGGAGAGGGGATACGCAGTATTTT. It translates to CSARDPSGRGDTQYF.

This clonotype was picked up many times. CDR3: CASSLRRDATYEQYF. Here the CDR3 DNA reads TGTGCCAGCAGTTTAAGACGGGACGCAACCTACGAGCAGTACTTC. The chain couples TRBV12-3 or TRBV12-4 to TRBJ2-7; D possibly uses TRBD1 or TRBD2 (5 bases each). Trimming stripped 2 bases from V and 2 bases from J, with 13 bases between. CDR3 length: 15 residues.

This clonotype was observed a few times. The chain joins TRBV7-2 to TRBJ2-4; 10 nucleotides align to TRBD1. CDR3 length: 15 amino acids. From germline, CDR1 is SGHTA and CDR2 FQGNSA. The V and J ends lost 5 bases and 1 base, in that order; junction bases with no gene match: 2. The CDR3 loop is CASSRTGGAKNIQYF. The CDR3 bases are TGTGCCAGCAGCCGGACAGGGGGGGCCAAAAACATTCAGTACTTC.

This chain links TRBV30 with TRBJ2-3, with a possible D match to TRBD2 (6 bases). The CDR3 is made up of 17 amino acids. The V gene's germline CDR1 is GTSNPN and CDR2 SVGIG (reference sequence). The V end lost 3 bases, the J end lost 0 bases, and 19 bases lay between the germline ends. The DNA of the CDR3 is TGTGCCTGGAGGGGCCGCGGGGTTGGCCCTAGCACAGATACGCAGTATTTT. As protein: CAWRGRGVGPSTDTQYF.